This entry concerns a single T cell receptor (beta chain). Per the germline V gene, CDR1 is SGHVS and CDR2 is FQNEAQ. Deletions cut 2 bases from V and 1 base from J, with 8 bases between. The CDR3 has 14 amino acids. This entry comes from a study of blood T cell repertoires in COVID-19. Here immunoSEQ multiplex PCR was the method, and the copy in TCRdb shows in-frame clones only, minus some. The table lists 250,000 to 300,000 clones, around 91% of them singletons. Sequencing was performed on peripheral blood. V and J are TRBV7-8 and TRBJ1-2; no clear D gene. This clonotype was obtained from a woman in her sixties with acute or convalescent COVID-19. The CDR3 DNA reads TGTGCCAGCAGCTTACAGTTGTATAACTATGGCTACACCTTC. Translation gives CASSLQLYNYGYTF.